The TCR beta chain described here comes from a study of OX40 agonist ivuxolimab in advanced cancers. Overall study: Ivuxolimab, an agonist antibody against OX40 (CD134), was given to patients. Of the patients, three showed partial responses, one with hepatocellular carcinoma and two with cutaneous melanoma.

The table lists this clone with a count of one. Its antigen remains unknown. Findings of the study overall: Both blood CD4+ and CD8+ T cells showed clonal growth by week 6 at 0.1 to 3.0 mg/kg.

Repertoires were generated with immunoSEQ multiplex PCR, while TCRdb's copy carries only in-frame clones and drops some. The sample consists of 50,000 to 60,000 clones, around 81% of them appearing once. The investigators sampled blood at baseline, at cycle 4 day 1, and at cycle 7 day 1. The CDR3 totals 15 residues. Germline V gene sequence: CDR1 SGHNT, CDR2 YYREEE (reference sequence). Trimming cost V 0 bases and J 2 bases; bases outside gene matches: 1. The sample consisted of CD4+ or CD8+ T cells sorted from blood, taken in a trial of the OX40 agonist ivuxolimab. This TCR derives from an adult with an advanced solid tumor such as melanoma, head and neck, liver or kidney cancer. The chain couples TRBV5-4 to TRBJ2-5, with TRBD1 matching 10 bases. CDR3 residues: CASSLAGQGQETQYF. The CDR3 bases are TGTGCCAGCAGCTTGGCGGGACAGGGGCAAGAGACCCAGTACTTC.